The 32 T cell receptor beta chains below all came from one sample that was sequenced in a study of blood T cell repertoires in COVID-19. TCRdb's copy holds only in-frame clones and misses some; the assay was immunoSEQ multiplex PCR. The sample consists of over 450,000 clones, 75% to 90% of them appearing once. Sequencing was carried out using peripheral blood. The receptors originated from a man younger than 30 with COVID-19, enrolled during active disease.

The chain carries TRBV7-9 and TRBJ2-2, with D hard to call. Germline values: CDR1 SEHNR, CDR2 FQNEAQ (reference sequence). The V gene lost 4 bases and the J gene lost 6 bases, with 9 bases spanning the gap. The CDR3 loop spans 13 amino acids. CDR3 nucleotides: TGTGCCAGCAGCTCCCCCGGGTCCGGGGAGCTGTTTTTT. Amino acid sequence: CASSSPGSGELFF. Full variable domain (rest looked up from reference TRBV7-9 and TRBJ2-2): DTGVSQNPRHKITKRGQNVTFRCDPISEHNRLYWYRQTLGQGPEFLTYFQNEAQLEKSRLLSDRFSAERPKGSFSTLEIQRTEQGDSAMYLCASSSPGSGELFFGEGSRLTVL.

The chain has TRBV30 and TRBJ1-5; D is perhaps TRBD1 (6 bases). V was cut by 7 bases and J by 3 bases, with 16 bases left in between. The CDR3 totals 14 residues. CDR1 and CDR2 (germline): GTSNPN, SVGIG (reference sequence). CDR3 protein: CASSTGNDNQPQHF. CDR3 nucleotides: TGTGCCTCTTCAACAGGGAACGACAATCAGCCCCAGCATTTT.

The genes are TRBV5-1 and TRBJ2-3; D is perhaps TRBD1 (6 bases). The V gene's germline CDR1 is SGHRS and CDR2 YFSETQ. This CDR3 contains 14 residues. V was clipped by 4 bases and J by 6 bases, with 15 bases between them. The CDR3 protein is CASSQGQPRDTQYF. The CDR3 region has the DNA TGCGCCAGCAGCCAAGGACAGCCAAGGGATACGCAGTATTTT. The variable domain in full, with the rest retrieved from reference TRBV5-1 and TRBJ2-3, is KAGVTQTPRYLIKTRGQQVTLSCSPISGHRSVSWYQQTPGQGLQFLFEYFSETQRNKGNFPGRFSGRQFSNSRSEMNVSTLELGDSALYLCASSQGQPRDTQYFGPGTRLTVL.

The chain joins TRBV4-2 to TRBJ2-1; 11 bases align to TRBD2. Germline lookup yields CDR1 LGHNA and CDR2 YNFKEQ. CDR3 length: 16 amino acids. Unmatched junction bases numbered 11, after V lost 4 bases and J lost 9 bases. The CDR3 is CASSRVGGLAEGEQFF. For the CDR3, the DNA is TGTGCCAGCAGCCGAGTTGGGGGACTAGCGGAGGGTGAGCAGTTCTTC.

The chain uses TRBV6-1 and TRBJ2-7; 7 bases fit TRBD2. The CDR3 loop spans 16 amino acids. Germline values: CDR1 MNHNS, CDR2 SASEGT. The V and J ends lost 3 bases and 1 base, in that order; junction bases with no gene match: 9. In DNA, the CDR3 is TGTGCCAGCAGTGATCTGGCGGGAGCAGGATCCTACGAGCAGTACTTC. As protein: CASSDLAGAGSYEQYF.

CDR3 sequence reads: CATSRGIWQGVTETQYF. DNA of the CDR3: TGTGCCACCAGCAGAGGAATATGGCAGGGGGTGACGGAGACCCAGTACTTC. J is TRBJ2-5 and V is TRBV15; 7 positions match TRBD1. From germline, CDR1 is LNHNV and CDR2 YYDKDF (reference sequence). This CDR3 contains 17 residues. V gave up 1 base and J gave up 5 bases; unmatched junction bases: 13.

The rearrangement joins TRBV24-1 to TRBJ2-5; D not certain. The CDR3 runs 14 residues. The ends were cut back, 3 bases at V and 4 bases at J, with 11 bases in the middle. Germline V lookup: CDR1 KGHDR, CDR2 SFDVKD. The CDR3 region has the DNA TGTGCCACCAGTGATCGGGTTAGCCCAGAGACCCAGTACTTC. Translation gives CATSDRVSPETQYF.

This clone was seen more than once but under ten times. The rearrangement uses TRBV19 and TRBJ2-7; TRBD1 matches 10 bases. This CDR3 has 14 amino acids. The germline V gene encodes CDR1 LNHDA and CDR2 SQIVND (reference sequence). V shed 5 bases and J 3 bases; nucleotides not matched to a gene: 4. This CDR3 is CASSAGTGVYEQYF. The CDR3 DNA reads as TGTGCCAGTAGTGCCGGGACAGGGGTCTACGAGCAGTACTTC. The full variable domain, its missing parts supplied by reference TRBV19 and TRBJ2-7, is DGGITQSPKYLFRKEGQNVTLSCEQNLNHDAMYWYRQDPGQGLRLIYYSQIVNDFQKGDIAEGYSVSREKKESFPLTVTSAQKNPTAFYLCASSAGTGVYEQYFGPGTRLTVT.

The rearrangement joins TRBV7-2 to TRBJ2-7; 8 bases map to TRBD2. CDR1 is SGHTA, CDR2 FQGNSA, per germline. This CDR3 has 15 amino acids. V shed 4 bases, J shed 4 bases, and the junction held 9 bases outside the gene matches. CDR3 in DNA: TGTGCCAGCAGCTCAACCGGGACTAGTGGGTACGAGCAGTACTTC. Protein product: CASSSTGTSGYEQYF.

The chain joins TRBV11-2 to TRBJ2-7; TRBD1 agrees at 11 bases. Germline lookup yields CDR1 SGHAT and CDR2 FQNNGV. The J segment lost 6 bases and the V segment lost 5 bases, leaving 6 bases of the junction unmatched. The CDR3 spans 14 residues. The CDR3 is CASSRGQGAVEQYF. The DNA of the CDR3 is TGTGCCAGCAGCCGTGGACAGGGGGCTGTCGAGCAGTACTTC. The full variable domain, its missing parts supplied by reference TRBV11-2 and TRBJ2-7, is EAGVAQSPRYKIIEKRQSVAFWCNPISGHATLYWYQQILGQGPKLLIQFQNNGVVDDSQLPKDRFSAERLKGVDSTLKIQPAKLEDSAVYLCASSRGQGAVEQYFGPGTRLTVT.

This chain connects TRBV7-9 to TRBJ1-2, with D maybe TRBD1 (5 bases). The germline CDR1 and CDR2 sequences are SEHNR and FQNEAQ (reference sequence). The CDR3 covers 18 residues. The V gene lost 2 bases and the J gene lost 4 bases, with 23 bases spanning the gap. The CDR3 loop reads CASSLKNSVAGLFYGYTF. The CDR3 DNA is TGTGCCAGCAGCTTAAAGAATTCGGTGGCAGGGCTCTTCTATGGCTACACCTTC.

The chain uses TRBV24-1 and TRBJ1-2; 12 nucleotides match TRBD1. With 4 bases clipped from V and 7 bases from J, the junction kept 12 bases outside the gene matches. CDR1 is KGHDR, CDR2 SFDVKD, per germline. This CDR3 spans 17 amino acids. CDR3 nucleotides: TGTGCCACCAGTGAACCAGGGACAGGGGGCCTCCGGGGTGGCTACACCTTC. Translating gives CATSEPGTGGLRGGYTF.

Comments on this clone: Different DNA sequences within this sample yield the same CDR3. This chain joins TRBV5-5 and TRBJ2-3; a weak D match, TRBD2 (5 bases). The germline V gene has CDR1 SGHKS and CDR2 YYEKEE (reference sequence). V was shortened by 4 bases and J by 2 bases, with 11 bases between the two germline ends. The CDR3 has 14 residues. CDR3: CASSPRGSTDTQYF. CDR3 DNA: TGTGCCAGCAGCCCCCGGGGATCCACAGATACGCAGTATTTT.

The chain is built from TRBV5-1 and TRBJ2-1; TRBD2 matches at 10 bases. The ends lost 0 bases at V and 0 bases at J; junction bases unmatched: 0. Germline CDR1 reads SGHRS; CDR2 reads YFSETQ. This CDR3 comprises 16 residues. The CDR3 here is CASSLASGGSYNEQFF. DNA for the CDR3: TGCGCCAGCAGCTTGGCTAGCGGGGGCTCCTACAATGAGCAGTTCTTC.

The CDR3 nucleotides read TGTGCCAGCAGTGCCGGTAGCGGGGTGGGTGAGCAGTTCTTC. Its protein is CASSAGSGVGEQFF. The chain joins TRBV2 to TRBJ2-1; 8 bases match TRBD2. The CDR3 loop spans 14 amino acids. Per the germline V gene, CDR1 is SNHLY and CDR2 is FYNNEI. With V trimmed by 4 bases and J by 9 bases, 8 bases remained unmatched.

This clone came up once. The chain is built from TRBV7-9 and TRBJ1-1; D call uncertain. From germline, CDR1 is SEHNR and CDR2 FQNEAQ (reference sequence). The CDR3 totals 14 residues. Deletions cut 5 bases from V and 1 base from J, with 11 bases between. The CDR3 sequence is CASSPLGRNTEAFF. In nucleotides, the CDR3 is TGTGCCAGCAGCCCGTTGGGGAGGAACACTGAAGCTTTCTTT. Complete variable domain (other parts from reference TRBV7-9 and TRBJ1-1): DTGVSQNPRHKITKRGQNVTFRCDPISEHNRLYWYRQTLGQGPEFLTYFQNEAQLEKSRLLSDRFSAERPKGSFSTLEIQRTEQGDSAMYLCASSPLGRNTEAFFGQGTRLTVV.

The chain has TRBV5-6 and TRBJ2-7, with 9 bases lining up with TRBD2. From germline, CDR1 is SGHDT and CDR2 YYEEEE. CDR3 length: 16 residues. The trim removed 4 bases at V and 3 bases at J, leaving 11 bases unmatched. CDR3: CASSLWGSGSLYEQYF. CDR3 coding DNA: TGTGCCAGCAGCCTGTGGGGTAGCGGGAGCCTCTACGAGCAGTACTTC.

The chain couples TRBV3-1 (or the pseudogene TRBV3-2) to TRBJ2-4, with no clear D. This CDR3 contains 16 residues. V lost 1 base and J lost 2, with 12 bases in between. Per germline, CDR1 LGHDT and CDR2 YNNKEL (reference sequence). The CDR3 DNA sequence: TGTGCCAGCAGCCAAGGAATGGTACAGTCCAAAAACATTCAGTACTTC. Translating gives CASSQGMVQSKNIQYF.

This clone was seen a single time. The gene calls are TRBV11-2 and TRBJ2-3, with 7 positions matching TRBD1. CDR3 length: 15 amino acids. V trimming: 6 bases; J trimming: 2 bases; junction bases outside the gene matches: 8. Germline-derived CDR1 and CDR2 are SGHAT and FQNNGV. The CDR3 sequence: CASSYQGVATDTQYF. DNA for the CDR3: TGTGCCAGCAGTTACCAGGGGGTAGCCACAGATACGCAGTATTTT.

The CDR3 loop reads CAISALAGETQYF. CDR3 in DNA: TGTGCCATCAGTGCACTAGCGGGAGAGACCCAGTACTTC. This chain connects TRBV10-3 to TRBJ2-5; 9 positions agree with TRBD2. From germline, CDR1 is ENHRY and CDR2 SYGVKD. V shed 4 bases and J 4 bases; nucleotides not matched to a gene: 1. The CDR3 runs 13 residues.

As concerns this clone: Possible read error: a much larger clone is one base away. Other DNA variants within this sample encode the same CDR3. The V and J genes are TRBV7-2 and TRBJ2-1, with TRBD2 matching 10 bases. The CDR3 length is 15 residues. J was trimmed by 2 bases and V by 5 bases; bases with no gene match: 3. The germline gives CDR1 SGHTA, CDR2 FQGNSA. Here the CDR3 DNA reads TGTGCCAGCAGCCGGACTAGCGGACCCTACAATGAGCAGTTCTTC. As protein: CASSRTSGPYNEQFF.

This sequence joins TRBV15 and TRBJ1-1; D uncertain. This CDR3 region has 15 residues. The V end lost 5 bases, the J end lost 1 base, and 14 bases lay between the germline ends. The germline V gene has CDR1 LNHNV and CDR2 YYDKDF (reference sequence). CDR3 in amino acids: CATSAKTVRNTEAFF. In nucleotides, the CDR3 is TGTGCCACCAGCGCCAAAACCGTGAGGAACACTGAAGCTTTCTTT.

This clone was seen a single time. The rearrangement uses TRBV6-4 and TRBJ1-1, with unresolved D. Germline lookup yields CDR1 MRHNA and CDR2 SNTAGT. The CDR3 is made up of 13 amino acids. V was pared by 3 bases and J by 1 base, with 6 bases between. The CDR3 DNA sequence: TGTGCCAGCAGTGAACAATGGAACACTGAAGCTTTCTTT. This sequence encodes CASSEQWNTEAFF.

The J gene is TRBJ1-3, the V gene TRBV30, with 7 positions matching TRBD1. Per the germline V gene, CDR1 is GTSNPN and CDR2 is SVGIG (reference sequence). J lost 4 bases, V lost 2 bases, and 5 bases had no gene match. The CDR3 totals 14 residues. CDR3 region: CAWSQTGFGNTIYF. The CDR3 coding sequence is TGTGCCTGGAGTCAGACAGGGTTCGGAAACACCATATATTTT.

This clone has only a few counts. The identical CDR3 is also encoded by other nucleotide sequences in the sample. The gene calls are TRBV5-6 and TRBJ1-5; 8 nucleotides line up with TRBD1. Trimming cost V 4 bases and J 2 bases; bases outside gene matches: 5. CDR3 length: 15 amino acids. CDR1 SGHDT and CDR2 YYEEEE come from the germline V gene. For the CDR3, the DNA is TGTGCCAGCAGCCGTACAGGGGGAGGCAATCAGCCCCAGCATTTT. It specifies CASSRTGGGNQPQHF.

The chain links TRBV6-5 to TRBJ2-1, with 7 nucleotides matching TRBD1. J gave up 6 bases and V 5 bases, and 7 bases lay outside the gene matches. Germline V gene sequence: CDR1 MNHEY, CDR2 SVGAGI. This CDR3 contains 14 residues. This chain's CDR3 is CASSTSQGVNEQFF. The DNA of the CDR3 is TGTGCCAGCAGTACTAGTCAGGGGGTCAATGAGCAGTTCTTC.

The V and J genes are TRBV4-1 and TRBJ2-3; 10 bases align to TRBD2. Losses at the gene ends were 0 bases for V and 2 bases for J; bases not matched to a gene: 2. CDR3 length: 16 amino acids. Germline values: CDR1 MGHRA, CDR2 YSYEKL. DNA for the CDR3: TGCGCCAGCAGCCAAGAACTAGCGGGGAACACAGATACGCAGTATTTT. Its protein product is CASSQELAGNTDTQYF.

This clone has more than one count but fewer than ten. This chain joins TRBV5-1 and TRBJ2-1; 7 nucleotides agree with TRBD1. This CDR3 contains 15 residues. Germline trimming cut 4 bases from V and 4 bases from J; bases unmatched to any gene: 8. Germline CDR1 reads SGHRS; CDR2 reads YFSETQ. The CDR3 loop reads CASSEGQQAYNEQFF. As DNA, the CDR3 is TGCGCCAGCAGCGAGGGACAGCAAGCTTACAATGAGCAGTTCTTC.

The chain links TRBV18 to TRBJ2-5, with a tentative D call TRBD2 (5 bases). The CDR3 is made up of 14 amino acids. V dropped 0 bases and J dropped 5 bases, with 10 bases sitting between them. CDR1 KGHSH and CDR2 LQKENI come from the germline V gene. The CDR3 coding sequence is TGTGCCAGCTCACCACCGAGGGTTGGCGAGACCCAGTACTTC. Translating gives CASSPPRVGETQYF.

The chain couples TRBV28 to TRBJ2-3; 7 nucleotides align to TRBD2. The V gene's germline CDR1 is MDHEN and CDR2 SYDVKM. After removal of 6 bases from V and 0 bases from J, the junction contained 12 bases not matched to a gene. The CDR3 covers 17 residues. The CDR3 coding sequence is TGTGCCAGCAGCCCTCGGCGCGGGAGTACTAGCACAGATACGCAGTATTTT. This codes for CASSPRRGSTSTDTQYF.

This clone was recorded a few times. This chain joins TRBV7-9 and TRBJ2-3, with D maybe TRBD2 (7 bases). The germline V gene has CDR1 SEHNR and CDR2 FQNEAQ (reference sequence). V was cut by 7 bases and J by 2 bases, with 22 bases left in between. The CDR3 runs to 17 residues. The CDR3 reads CASTKYRGGGTTDTQYF. The CDR3, as DNA: TGTGCCAGCACCAAATATAGGGGGGGTGGAACCACAGATACGCAGTATTTT. Filled out from reference TRBV7-9 and TRBJ2-3, the complete variable domain reads DTGVSQNPRHKITKRGQNVTFRCDPISEHNRLYWYRQTLGQGPEFLTYFQNEAQLEKSRLLSDRFSAERPKGSFSTLEIQRTEQGDSAMYLCASTKYRGGGTTDTQYFGPGTRLTVL.

This chain connects TRBV6-5 to TRBJ2-7, with D possibly TRBD2 on 6 matching bases. V shed 0 bases and J shed 1 base, with 10 bases lying between them. The length of the CDR3 is 15 residues. Germline V gene sequence: CDR1 MNHEY, CDR2 SVGAGI. As DNA, the CDR3 is TGTGCCAGCAGTTACTCACTAGCTAGGTCCTACGAGCAGTACTTC. Its translation is CASSYSLARSYEQYF.